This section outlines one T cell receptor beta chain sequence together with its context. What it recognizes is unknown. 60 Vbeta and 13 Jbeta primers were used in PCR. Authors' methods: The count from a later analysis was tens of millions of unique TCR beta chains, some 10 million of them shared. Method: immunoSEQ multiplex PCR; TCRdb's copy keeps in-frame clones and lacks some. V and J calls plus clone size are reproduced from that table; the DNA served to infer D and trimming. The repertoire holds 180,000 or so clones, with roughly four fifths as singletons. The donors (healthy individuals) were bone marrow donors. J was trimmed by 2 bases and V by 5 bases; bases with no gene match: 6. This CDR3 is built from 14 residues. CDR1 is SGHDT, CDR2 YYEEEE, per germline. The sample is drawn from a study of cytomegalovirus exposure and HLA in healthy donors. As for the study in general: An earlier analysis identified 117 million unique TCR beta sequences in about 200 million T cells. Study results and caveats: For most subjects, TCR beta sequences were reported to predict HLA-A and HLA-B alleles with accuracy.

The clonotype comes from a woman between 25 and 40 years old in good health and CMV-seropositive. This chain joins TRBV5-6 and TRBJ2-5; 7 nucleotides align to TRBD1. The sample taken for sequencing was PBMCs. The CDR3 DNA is TGTGCCAGCAGGATTACAGGGGATCAAGAGACCCAGTACTTC. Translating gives CASRITGDQETQYF.